This T cell receptor beta chain appears in the sequencing data of a study of graft-versus-host responses after intestinal transplantation. Across the whole study: For approximately three years after anti-thymocyte globulin induction, all recipients took tacrolimus and steroids. Points from the study as a whole: Investigators detected GvH clones in recipient marrow, with some emerging earlier in ileum or blood. Peak circulating GvH clone levels were associated with early post-transplant HvG declines. Some patients had graft-donor T cell macrochimerism. In their allografts, the ratios of graft-versus-host to host-versus-graft T cell clones were high.

Germline V gene sequence: CDR1 MDHEN, CDR2 SYDVKM. The CDR3 loop spans 21 amino acids. V shed 7 bases, J shed 6 bases, and the junction held 25 bases outside the gene matches. Of note for this clone: Its specificity is unknown.

The repertoire was sequenced with immunoSEQ multiplex PCR; TCRdb's copy has only in-frame clones and lacks some. Among roughly 60,000 clones listed, approximately 89% were seen once. The sample was PBMCs, taken about 120 days after intestinal transplantation. This sequence originates from a human patient who received an intestinal transplant, so some T cells may come from the graft donor. The genes are TRBV28 and TRBJ2-2; TRBD2 agrees at 11 bases. CDR3 sequence: CASIIPGRTLSTSGSPGELFF. The CDR3 coding sequence is TGTGCCAGCATCATACCGGGACGGACTCTATCAACTAGCGGGAGTCCCGGGGAGCTGTTTTTT.